The clone carrying this T cell receptor (beta chain) was detected once. As yet, its antigen is unknown. The length of the CDR3 is 15 residues. Per germline, CDR1 SQVTM and CDR2 ANQGSEA. Trimming at V came to 2 bases and at J to 5 bases, leaving 9 bases not matched to a gene. Produced via immunoSEQ multiplex PCR; TCRdb's table is partial and in-frame only. The profile shows 75,000 to 100,000 clones, over 80% of them singletons. The data are from a study of graft-versus-host responses after intestinal transplantation. Study-wide context: Transplant types were multivisceral, liver-intestinal, or isolated intestinal. The recipients all started with anti-thymocyte globulin induction and then took tacrolimus and steroids for about 3 years.

The sequencing here drew on unstimulated CD8+ T cells sorted from spleen or lymph node cells, taken before intestinal transplant. The chain combines TRBV29-1 with TRBJ1-1, with 9 bases fitting TRBD1. This clonotype originated in a human donor who received an intestinal transplant. CDR3 nucleotide sequence: TGCAGCGTTGAAACATCCGGGACAGGGATGACTGAAGCTTTCTTT. Protein product: CSVETSGTGMTEAFF. The complete variable domain, with remaining parts taken from reference TRBV29-1 and TRBJ1-1, reads SAVISQKPSRDICQRGTSLTIQCQVDSQVTMMFWYRQQPGQSLTLIATANQGSEATYESGFVIDKFPISRPNLTFSTLTVSNMSPEDSSIYLCSVETSGTGMTEAFFGQGTRLTVV.